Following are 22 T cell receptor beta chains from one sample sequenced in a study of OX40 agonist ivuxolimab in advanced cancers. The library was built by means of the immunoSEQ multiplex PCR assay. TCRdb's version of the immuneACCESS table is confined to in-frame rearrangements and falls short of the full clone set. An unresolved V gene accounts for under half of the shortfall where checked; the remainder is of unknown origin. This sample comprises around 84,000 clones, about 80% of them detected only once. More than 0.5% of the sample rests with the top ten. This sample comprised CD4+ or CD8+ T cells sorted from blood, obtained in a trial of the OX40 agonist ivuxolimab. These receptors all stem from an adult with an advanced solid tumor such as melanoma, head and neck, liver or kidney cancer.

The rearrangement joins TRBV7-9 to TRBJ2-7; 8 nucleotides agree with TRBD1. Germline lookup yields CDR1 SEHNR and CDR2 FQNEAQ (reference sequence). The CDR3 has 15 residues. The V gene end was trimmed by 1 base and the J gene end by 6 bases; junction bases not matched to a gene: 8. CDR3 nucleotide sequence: TGTGCCAGCAGCTTAGGCCGGGACAGGCAAAGCGAGCAGTACTTC. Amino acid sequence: CASSLGRDRQSEQYF.

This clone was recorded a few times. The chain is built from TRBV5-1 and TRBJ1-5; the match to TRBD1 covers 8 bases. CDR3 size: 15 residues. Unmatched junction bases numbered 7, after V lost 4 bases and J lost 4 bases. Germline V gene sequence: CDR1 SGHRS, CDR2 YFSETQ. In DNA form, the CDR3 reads TGCGCCAGCAGCGAAGGGACAGGTCTAAATCAGCCCCAGCATTTT. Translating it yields CASSEGTGLNQPQHF.

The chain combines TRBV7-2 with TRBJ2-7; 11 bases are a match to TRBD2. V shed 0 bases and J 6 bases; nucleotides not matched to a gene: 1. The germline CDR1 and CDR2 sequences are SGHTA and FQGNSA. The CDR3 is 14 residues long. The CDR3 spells CASSLALAGGEQYF. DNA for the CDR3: TGTGCCAGCAGCTTAGCTCTAGCGGGAGGCGAGCAGTACTTC.

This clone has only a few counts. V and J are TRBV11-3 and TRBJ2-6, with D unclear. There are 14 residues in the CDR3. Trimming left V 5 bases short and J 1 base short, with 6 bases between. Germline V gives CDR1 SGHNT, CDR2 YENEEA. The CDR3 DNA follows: TGTGCCAGCAGCCCCTGGTCTGGGGCCAACGTCCTGACTTTC. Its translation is CASSPWSGANVLTF.

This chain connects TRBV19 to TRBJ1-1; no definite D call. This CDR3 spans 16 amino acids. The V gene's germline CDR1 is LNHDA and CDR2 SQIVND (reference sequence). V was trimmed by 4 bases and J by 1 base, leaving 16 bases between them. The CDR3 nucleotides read TGTGCCAGTAGTAAGCAAGGTAGGAGTCCGAACACTGAAGCTTTCTTT. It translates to CASSKQGRSPNTEAFF. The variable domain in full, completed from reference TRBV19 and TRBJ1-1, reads DGGITQSPKYLFRKEGQNVTLSCEQNLNHDAMYWYRQDPGQGLRLIYYSQIVNDFQKGDIAEGYSVSREKKESFPLTVTSAQKNPTAFYLCASSKQGRSPNTEAFFGQGTRLTVV.

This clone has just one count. In DNA form, the CDR3 reads TGTGCCAGCAGCTTAGATCCAGCGAACACCGGGGAGCTGTTTTTT. Translated, it gives CASSLDPANTGELFF. This sequence joins TRBV7-9 and TRBJ2-2; D is undetermined. Germline values: CDR1 SEHNR, CDR2 FQNEAQ (reference sequence). V lost 1 base to trimming and J lost 0 bases, with 6 bases between them. The CDR3 totals 15 residues.

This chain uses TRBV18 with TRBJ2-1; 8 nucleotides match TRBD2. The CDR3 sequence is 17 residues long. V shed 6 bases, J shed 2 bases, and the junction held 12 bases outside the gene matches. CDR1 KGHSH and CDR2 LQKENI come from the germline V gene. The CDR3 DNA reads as TGTGCCAGCTCGAACTCGTGGCCGGGAGGGCCCTACAATGAGCAGTTCTTC. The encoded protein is CASSNSWPGGPYNEQFF.

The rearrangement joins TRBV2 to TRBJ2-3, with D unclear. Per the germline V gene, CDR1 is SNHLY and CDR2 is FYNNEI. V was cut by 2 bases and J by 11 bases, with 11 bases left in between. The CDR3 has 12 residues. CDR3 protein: CASSELDSRQYF. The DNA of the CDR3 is TGTGCCAGCAGTGAACTGGATTCTAGGCAGTATTTT. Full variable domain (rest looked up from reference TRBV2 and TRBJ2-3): EPEVTQTPSHQVTQMGQEVILRCVPISNHLYFYWYRQILGQKVEFLVSFYNNEISEKSEIFDDQFSVERPDGSNFTLKIRSTKLEDSAMYFCASSELDSRQYFGPGTRLTVL.

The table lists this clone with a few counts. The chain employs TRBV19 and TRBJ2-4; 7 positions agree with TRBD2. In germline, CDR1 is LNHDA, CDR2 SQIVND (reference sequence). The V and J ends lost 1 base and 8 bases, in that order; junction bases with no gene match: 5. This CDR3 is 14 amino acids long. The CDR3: CASSIGGGRDIQYF. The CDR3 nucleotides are TGTGCCAGTAGTATAGGAGGAGGGAGGGACATTCAGTACTTC.

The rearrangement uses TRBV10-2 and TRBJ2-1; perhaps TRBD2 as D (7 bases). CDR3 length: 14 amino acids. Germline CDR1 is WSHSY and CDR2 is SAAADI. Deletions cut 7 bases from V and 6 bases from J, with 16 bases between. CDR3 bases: TGCGCCAGCAACGACAGGACGGGAGGCAATGAGCAGTTCTTC. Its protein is CASNDRTGGNEQFF.

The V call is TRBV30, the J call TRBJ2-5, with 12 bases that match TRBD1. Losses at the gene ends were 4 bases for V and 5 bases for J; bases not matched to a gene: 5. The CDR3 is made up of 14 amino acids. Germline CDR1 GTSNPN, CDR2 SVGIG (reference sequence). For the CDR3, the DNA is TGTGCCTGGACGGGACAGGGGGCGTGGGAGACCCAGTACTTC. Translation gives CAWTGQGAWETQYF. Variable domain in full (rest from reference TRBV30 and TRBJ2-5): SQTIHQWPATLVQPVGSPLSLECTVEGTSNPNLYWYRQAAGRGLQLLFYSVGIGQISSEVPQNLSASRPQDRQFILSSKKLLLSDSGFYLCAWTGQGAWETQYFGPGTRLLVL.

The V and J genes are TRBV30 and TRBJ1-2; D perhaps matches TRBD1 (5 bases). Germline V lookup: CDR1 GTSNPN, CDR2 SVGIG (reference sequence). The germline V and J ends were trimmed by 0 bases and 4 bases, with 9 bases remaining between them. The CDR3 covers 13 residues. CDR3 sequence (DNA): TGTGCCTGGAGTGTGGACGGGACCTATGGCTACACCTTC. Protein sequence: CAWSVDGTYGYTF.

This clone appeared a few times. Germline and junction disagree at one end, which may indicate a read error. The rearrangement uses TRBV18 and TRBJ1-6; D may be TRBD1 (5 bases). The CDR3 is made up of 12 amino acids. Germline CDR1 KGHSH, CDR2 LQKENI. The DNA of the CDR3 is TGTGCCAGCTCACCCGATCGTAAGGGGAGAAACTTT. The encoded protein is CASSPDRKGRNF.

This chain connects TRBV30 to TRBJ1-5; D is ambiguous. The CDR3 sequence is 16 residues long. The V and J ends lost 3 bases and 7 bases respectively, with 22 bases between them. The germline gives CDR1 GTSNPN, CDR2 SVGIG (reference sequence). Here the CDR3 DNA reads TGTGCCTGGAGCCCGGTTACAAGTCCCTTTTGGCAGCCCCAGCATTTT. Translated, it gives CAWSPVTSPFWQPQHF.

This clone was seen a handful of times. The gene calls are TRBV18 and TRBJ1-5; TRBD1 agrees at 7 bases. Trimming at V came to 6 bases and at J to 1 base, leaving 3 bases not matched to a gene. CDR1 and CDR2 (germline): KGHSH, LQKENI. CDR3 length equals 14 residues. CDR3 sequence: CASSPGQSNQPQHF. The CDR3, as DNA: TGTGCCAGCTCCCCGGGACAGAGCAATCAGCCCCAGCATTTT.

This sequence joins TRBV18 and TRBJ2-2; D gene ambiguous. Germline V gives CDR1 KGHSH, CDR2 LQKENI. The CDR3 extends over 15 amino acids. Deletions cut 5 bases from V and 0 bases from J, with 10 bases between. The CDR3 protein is CASSLDGPNTGELFF. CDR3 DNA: TGTGCCAGCTCATTGGACGGACCGAACACCGGGGAGCTGTTTTTT.

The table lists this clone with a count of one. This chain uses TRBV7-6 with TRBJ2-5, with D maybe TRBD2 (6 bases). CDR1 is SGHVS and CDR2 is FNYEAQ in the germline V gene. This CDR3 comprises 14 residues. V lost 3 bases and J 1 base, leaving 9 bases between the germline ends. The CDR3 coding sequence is TGTGCCAGCAGCTTTACTAGCATCCAAGAGACCCAGTACTTC. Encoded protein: CASSFTSIQETQYF.

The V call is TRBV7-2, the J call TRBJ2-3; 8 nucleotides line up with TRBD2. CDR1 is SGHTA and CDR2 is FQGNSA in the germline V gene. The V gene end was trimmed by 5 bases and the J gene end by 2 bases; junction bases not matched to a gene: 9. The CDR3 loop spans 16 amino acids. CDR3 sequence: CASSPGGAGFTDTQYF. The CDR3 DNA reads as TGTGCCAGCAGCCCCGGGGGGGCGGGATTCACAGATACGCAGTATTTT.

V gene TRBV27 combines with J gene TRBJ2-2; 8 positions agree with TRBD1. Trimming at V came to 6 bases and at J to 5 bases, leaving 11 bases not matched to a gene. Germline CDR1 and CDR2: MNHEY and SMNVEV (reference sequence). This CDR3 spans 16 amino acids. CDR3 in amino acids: CASRLPPGGNTGELFF. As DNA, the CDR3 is TGTGCCAGCAGACTCCCCCCAGGGGGCAATACCGGGGAGCTGTTTTTT.

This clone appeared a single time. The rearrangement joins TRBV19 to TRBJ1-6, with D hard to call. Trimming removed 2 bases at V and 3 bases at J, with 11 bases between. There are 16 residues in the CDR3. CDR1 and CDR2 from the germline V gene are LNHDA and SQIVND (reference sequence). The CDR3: CASSIWRTGYNSPLHF. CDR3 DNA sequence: TGTGCCAGTAGTATATGGAGGACCGGCTATAATTCACCCCTCCACTTT.

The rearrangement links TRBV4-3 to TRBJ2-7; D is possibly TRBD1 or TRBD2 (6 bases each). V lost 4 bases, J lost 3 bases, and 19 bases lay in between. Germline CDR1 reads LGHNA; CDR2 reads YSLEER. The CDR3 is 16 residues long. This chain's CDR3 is CASSRQLRGAGYEQYF. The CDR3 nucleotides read TGCGCCAGCAGCCGCCAACTCAGGGGAGCGGGCTACGAGCAGTACTTC.

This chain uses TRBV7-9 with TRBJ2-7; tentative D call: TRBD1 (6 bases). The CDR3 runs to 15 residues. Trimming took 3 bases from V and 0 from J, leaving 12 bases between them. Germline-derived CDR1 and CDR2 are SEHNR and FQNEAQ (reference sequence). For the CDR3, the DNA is TGTGCCAGCAGCTTTACCCGGGACAACTCCTACGAGCAGTACTTC. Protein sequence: CASSFTRDNSYEQYF.